This T cell receptor (beta chain) originates from a study of T cells in Graves' hyperthyroidism and ophthalmopathy. General study findings and limits: Most thyroid clonotypes expanded above 0.001 appeared in blood too.

The CDR3 is made up of 14 amino acids. Germline values: CDR1 LNHNV, CDR2 YYDKDF (reference sequence). V lost 0 bases, J lost 4 bases, and 10 bases lay in between. Amplification of TCR beta CDR3 regions was performed using RNA transcripts as template. Using the HTBI primer set, a first-round RT-PCR was run on the TCR CDR3. TCRdb reprocessed the multiplex PCR reads via MiXCR and lists one record per CDR3 protein. The sample consists of around 340,000 distinct CDR3 sequences, roughly 15% of them appearing once. Diagnostic assessment was based on clinical symptoms, serum thyroxine and TRAb, thyroid ultrasound and orbital computed tomography. The blood sample predates any ophthalmopathy symptoms, coming from first hyperthyroidism diagnosis. PBMCs were derived from 9.5 to 10 ml fresh peripheral blood. This clonotype was recorded a few times. The antigen is unknown.

The sequenced sample was blood. This sequence was found in a woman in her thirties with Graves' hyperthyroidism that later progressed to Graves' ophthalmopathy. V and J are TRBV15 and TRBJ2-7; tentatively, D is TRBD1 (6 bases). Here the CDR3 reads CATSRDRGAYEQYF. The CDR3 coding sequence is TGTGCCACCAGCAGAGACAGGGGAGCTTACGAGCAGTACTTC.